This T cell receptor (beta chain) was retrieved from a study of T cell clonality in common variable immunodeficiency. General study findings and limits: Compared with controls, CVID subjects had fewer shared TCRbeta clones.

Equal genomic DNA amounts from CVID and control samples were sequenced. Measured with immunoSEQ multiplex PCR; TCRdb has only the in-frame clones, and not every one. Observed in the sample are about 47,000 clones, none of them singletons. Heparinized whole blood, about 4.5 to 9 ml, came from each donor. The length of the CDR3 is 13 residues. Trimming cost V 5 bases and J 3 bases, with 10 bases left between them. Germline CDR1 is SNHLY and CDR2 is FYNNEI. This clone was seen ten or more times. Its antigen remains unknown. The CDR3 end falls 3 residues outside the read, so it is completed with the germline J gene.

The chain employs TRBV2 and TRBJ1-1; unclear D gene. This TCR was recovered from a person aged 18-70 years in good health. Specimen: peripheral blood mononuclear cells. CDR3 amino acids: CASSLQEDTEAFF. The covered CDR3 bases are TGTGCCAGCAGTCTGCAGGAAGACACTGAA.